Here is one T cell receptor beta chain with its context. Per the original data handling: Estimation of nucleated cell counts relied on the amplification of reference gene primers. Clones were read by immunoSEQ multiplex PCR, and TCRdb kept only the in-frame ones, dropping some. D and trimming come from the DNA, and the V and J calls and clone size come from that table. The sample records 20,000 to 30,000 clones, roughly 86% being singletons. The data stem from a study of blood T cell repertoires in COVID-19. The CDR3 length is 16 residues. The ends lost 0 bases at V and 0 bases at J; junction bases unmatched: 2. Germline CDR1 and CDR2: SGHTA and FQGNSA.

The V and J genes are TRBV7-2 and TRBJ2-3, with 8 nucleotides matching TRBD1. What was sequenced was peripheral blood. The sequence was collected from a man aged 45-60 years with active COVID-19. In DNA, the CDR3 is TGTGCCAGCAGCTTAGCCCGGACAGGGAGCACAGATACGCAGTATTTT. It specifies CASSLARTGSTDTQYF.